A selection of T cell receptor beta chains follows, all from one sample in a study of blood T cell repertoires in COVID-19. Only in-frame clones appear in the TCRdb table, and some are missing; sequencing was by immunoSEQ multiplex PCR. The table has more than 110,000 clones, about 80% seen once. The sample consisted of PBMCs or T cells enriched from blood (not recorded which). These receptors were taken from a woman between 18 and 30 years old who had been exposed to COVID-19. CDR3s include the opening cysteine and the closing phenylalanine or tryptophan. Each record gives: clone size, V gene, D gene, J gene, CDR3 protein, CDR3 DNA. A D gene is named only where the DNA matches it firmly. For some rows the clone size is stated as once, few or many, or as a class when expanded; others skip it.

clone_size: -
v_call: TRBV7-2
d_call: -
j_call: TRBJ1-2
cdr3_aa: CASSLNTVGGYTF
cdr3_nt: TGTGCCAGCAGCTTAAATACGGTTGGTGGCTACACCTTC

clone_size: -
v_call: TRBV7-2
d_call: -
j_call: TRBJ2-6
cdr3_aa: CASSRDSPGGANVLTF
cdr3_nt: TGTGCCAGCAGCCGGGACTCTCCAGGTGGGGCCAACGTCCTGACTTTC

clone_size: -
v_call: TRBV4-2
d_call: -
j_call: TRBJ1-3
cdr3_aa: CASSQAGGTSGNTIYF
cdr3_nt: TGTGCCAGCAGCCAAGCGGGGGGGACTTCTGGAAACACCATATATTTT

clone_size: -
v_call: TRBV2
d_call: TRBD1
j_call: TRBJ1-5
cdr3_aa: CASSLDRGSNQPQHF
cdr3_nt: TGTGCCAGCAGCCTGGACAGGGGGAGCAATCAGCCCCAGCATTTT

clone_size: once
v_call: TRBV2
d_call: -
j_call: TRBJ1-2
cdr3_aa: CASSEQNYGYTF
cdr3_nt: TGTGCCAGCAGTGAACAAAACTATGGCTACACCTTC

clone_size: -
v_call: TRBV12-3/TRBV12-4
d_call: -
j_call: TRBJ2-5
cdr3_aa: CASSFGRRETQYF
cdr3_nt: TGTGCCAGCAGTTTTGGGCGGAGGGAGACCCAGTACTTC

clone_size: -
v_call: TRBV7-9
d_call: -
j_call: TRBJ1-6
cdr3_aa: CASSLGIGDSYNSPLHF
cdr3_nt: TGTGCCAGCAGCTTAGGTATAGGAGACTCCTATAATTCACCCCTCCACTTT

clone_size: -
v_call: TRBV6-5
d_call: -
j_call: TRBJ2-7
cdr3_aa: CASSKSGVGYEQYF
cdr3_nt: TGTGCCAGCAGTAAGTCAGGGGTCGGCTACGAGCAGTACTTC

clone_size: -
v_call: TRBV30
d_call: -
j_call: TRBJ2-3
cdr3_aa: CAWSRLGGPSTDTQYF
cdr3_nt: TGTGCCTGGAGCAGACTAGGCGGGCCTAGCACAGATACGCAGTATTTT

clone_size: -
v_call: TRBV19
d_call: TRBD2
j_call: TRBJ2-1
cdr3_aa: CASSRASGRALYNEQFF
cdr3_nt: TGTGCCAGTAGTAGGGCTAGCGGGAGGGCACTCTACAATGAGCAGTTCTTC

clone_size: -
v_call: TRBV7-9
d_call: -
j_call: TRBJ2-6
cdr3_aa: CASSSETGANVLTF
cdr3_nt: TGTGCCAGCAGCTCCGAGACAGGGGCCAACGTCCTGACTTTC

clone_size: once
v_call: TRBV6-2/TRBV6-3
d_call: -
j_call: TRBJ2-5
cdr3_aa: CASSLVRTDQETQYF
cdr3_nt: TGTGCCAGCAGTTTGGTACGGACAGACCAAGAGACCCAGTACTTC

clone_size: -
v_call: TRBV7-9
d_call: -
j_call: TRBJ1-1
cdr3_aa: CASSYRTRGDTEAFF
cdr3_nt: TGTGCCAGCAGCTATCGGACCCGGGGGGACACTGAAGCTTTCTTT

clone_size: -
v_call: TRBV5-1
d_call: TRBD1
j_call: TRBJ1-2
cdr3_aa: CASSLQGIEGYTF
cdr3_nt: TGCGCCAGCAGCTTACAGGGGATAGAGGGCTACACCTTC

clone_size: -
v_call: TRBV5-8
d_call: -
j_call: TRBJ1-4
cdr3_aa: CASSYQTTTGNEKLFF
cdr3_nt: TGTGCCAGCAGCTATCAGACAACCACGGGGAATGAAAAACTGTTTTTT

clone_size: many
v_call: TRBV6-2/TRBV6-3
d_call: -
j_call: TRBJ2-1
cdr3_aa: CASSYGLSYNEQFF
cdr3_nt: TGTGCCAGCAGTTACGGACTATCCTACAATGAGCAGTTCTTC

clone_size: -
v_call: TRBV5-1
d_call: -
j_call: TRBJ1-1
cdr3_aa: CASSLGANTEAFF
cdr3_nt: TGCGCCAGCAGCCTGGGGGCGAACACTGAAGCTTTCTTT

clone_size: -
v_call: TRBV25-1
d_call: TRBD2
j_call: TRBJ2-1
cdr3_aa: CASRGLVNEQFF
cdr3_nt: TGTGCCAGCAGGGGACTAGTAAATGAGCAGTTCTTC

clone_size: -
v_call: TRBV9
d_call: TRBD2
j_call: TRBJ2-7
cdr3_aa: CASSPNLAGAHEQYF
cdr3_nt: TGTGCCAGCAGCCCTAATCTAGCGGGAGCCCACGAGCAGTACTTC

clone_size: -
v_call: TRBV6-5
d_call: -
j_call: TRBJ1-2
cdr3_aa: CASSYIRTGGGYGYTF
cdr3_nt: TGTGCCAGCAGTTACATTCGTACGGGGGGTGGCTATGGCTACACCTTC

clone_size: -
v_call: TRBV2
d_call: -
j_call: TRBJ1-6
cdr3_aa: CASSGGNSPLHF
cdr3_nt: TGTGCCAGCAGTGGCGGGAATTCACCCCTCCACTTT

clone_size: -
v_call: TRBV6-5
d_call: TRBD1
j_call: TRBJ2-3
cdr3_aa: CASSYSTGGADTQYF
cdr3_nt: TGTGCCAGCAGTTACTCGACAGGGGGCGCAGATACGCAGTATTTT

clone_size: -
v_call: TRBV3-1/TRBV3-2
d_call: -
j_call: TRBJ1-2
cdr3_aa: CASSHTGRGYTF
cdr3_nt: TGTGCCAGCAGCCACACGGGGAGGGGCTACACCTTC

clone_size: -
v_call: TRBV7-3
d_call: -
j_call: TRBJ1-2
cdr3_aa: CASSLGGGEYGYTF
cdr3_nt: TGTGCCAGCAGCTTAGGCGGGGGCGAGTATGGCTACACCTTC

clone_size: -
v_call: TRBV18
d_call: -
j_call: TRBJ1-1
cdr3_aa: CASSLDGDMNTEAFF
cdr3_nt: TGTGCCAGCTCATTAGACGGCGACATGAACACTGAAGCTTTCTTT

clone_size: -
v_call: TRBV5-4
d_call: TRBD1
j_call: TRBJ2-1
cdr3_aa: CASSPRSSTGAYNEQFF
cdr3_nt: TGTGCCAGCAGCCCGCGGTCCTCGACAGGGGCCTACAATGAGCAGTTCTTC

clone_size: -
v_call: TRBV7-9
d_call: -
j_call: TRBJ2-1
cdr3_aa: CASTINREKAYYEQFF
cdr3_nt: TGTGCCAGCACCATTAACCGGGAGAAGGCGTATTATGAGCAGTTCTTC

clone_size: -
v_call: TRBV18
d_call: TRBD1
j_call: TRBJ1-5
cdr3_aa: CASSSGQPNQPQHF
cdr3_nt: TGTGCCAGCTCATCGGGACAGCCCAATCAGCCCCAGCATTTT

clone_size: -
v_call: TRBV28
d_call: TRBD1
j_call: TRBJ2-4
cdr3_aa: CASSSYRGFSKNIQYF
cdr3_nt: TGTGCCAGCAGTTCGTACAGGGGGTTTTCCAAAAACATTCAGTACTTC

clone_size: -
v_call: TRBV4-1
d_call: -
j_call: TRBJ1-4
cdr3_aa: CASSASTVTNEKLFF
cdr3_nt: TGCGCCAGCAGCGCTTCGACAGTAACTAATGAAAAACTGTTTTTT